These 15 T cell receptor beta chains were all obtained from the same sample, sequenced in a study of identical twins. MiXCR, run by TCRdb on the 5' RACE reads, gives a single entry per CDR3 protein. The sample lists approximately 470,000 distinct CDR3 sequences, around 14% occurring once. This sample also appeared in a second study, on yellow fever vaccine responses in identical twins.

Sequenced sample: CD4+ T cells sorted from blood. The receptors were gathered from a woman in her late teens or twenties in good health.

This clonotype was seen only a few times. The gene calls are TRBV5-5 and TRBJ2-7, with D possibly being TRBD1 (6 bases). Trimming shortened V by 4 bases and J by 1 base, and 15 bases separated the two germline ends. Germline V gene lookup returns CDR1 SGHKS and CDR2 YYEKEE (reference sequence). This CDR3 has 15 residues. CDR3 amino acids: CASSLRTDSSYEQYF. In DNA form, the CDR3 reads TGTGCCAGCAGCCTTAGGACAGATTCATCCTACGAGCAGTACTTC. The full variable domain, its missing parts supplied by reference TRBV5-5 and TRBJ2-7, is DAGVTQSPTHLIKTRGQQVTLRCSPISGHKSVSWYQQVLGQGPQFIFQYYEKEERGRGNFPDRFSARQFPNYSSELNVNALLLGDSALYLCASSLRTDSSYEQYFGPGTRLTVT.

This clonotype was picked up a small number of times. This rearrangement joins TRBV24-1 to TRBJ2-1; a weak D match, TRBD1 (6 bases). V was shortened by 9 bases and J by 5 bases, with 7 bases between the two germline ends. The CDR3 spans 11 residues. Germline-derived CDR1 and CDR2 are KGHDR and SFDVKD. In DNA form, the CDR3 reads TGTGCCACCGCAGGGGACAATGAGCAGTTCTTC. Translated: CATAGDNEQFF.

J is TRBJ2-2 and V is TRBV5-1; 7 bases match TRBD2. The CDR3 is made up of 17 amino acids. Germline V gene data show CDR1 as SGHRS and CDR2 as YFSETQ. The V segment lost 0 bases and the J segment 5 bases; nucleotides outside the gene matches: 10. CDR3 residues: CASSLDPAGRLTGELFF. The DNA of the CDR3 is TGCGCCAGCAGCTTGGATCCAGCGGGGAGACTGACCGGGGAGCTGTTTTTT.

This clonotype was counted a few times. The genes are TRBV6-5 and TRBJ1-3; D ambiguous. Trimming took 0 bases from V and 0 from J, leaving 15 bases between them. Germline V gene sequence: CDR1 MNHEY, CDR2 SVGAGI. This CDR3 contains 18 residues. CDR3 in amino acids: CASSYSSRAQTSGNTIYF. Written as DNA, the CDR3 is TGTGCCAGCAGTTACTCGAGTCGAGCACAGACCTCTGGAAACACCATATATTTT.

The V call is TRBV2, the J call TRBJ2-2; tentatively, D is TRBD2 (6 bases). CDR1 and CDR2 from the germline V gene are SNHLY and FYNNEI. The V end was cut by 5 bases, the J end by 5 bases, with 12 bases between. The CDR3 is made up of 14 amino acids. CDR3 DNA sequence: TGTGCCAGCAGTCGGGACTTCCAGACCGGGGAGCTGTTTTTT. As protein: CASSRDFQTGELFF.

The V and J genes are TRBV30 and TRBJ2-7; TRBD1 aligns across 7 bases. Germline CDR1 is GTSNPN and CDR2 is SVGIG (reference sequence). Trimming took 6 bases from V and 9 from J; bases not matched to a gene: 5. The CDR3 is made up of 10 amino acids. The CDR3 spells CACHGTAQYF. CDR3 DNA sequence: TGTGCCTGCCACGGGACAGCGCAGTACTTC. Together with reference TRBV30 and TRBJ2-7, the CDR3 gives the full variable domain: SQTIHQWPATLVQPVGSPLSLECTVEGTSNPNLYWYRQAAGRGLQLLFYSVGIGQISSEVPQNLSASRPQDRQFILSSKKLLLSDSGFYLCACHGTAQYFGPGTRLTVT.

The table lists this clonotype with a few counts. A read error may produce the germline difference seen at one junction end. V and J are TRBV30 and TRBJ2-7; TRBD1 matches 8 bases. This CDR3 is built from 11 residues. Germline V lookup: CDR1 GTSNPN, CDR2 SVGIG (reference sequence). CDR3 DNA: TGTGCCTGGGGACAGGGCCTGAAATTGCACTTC. Protein product: CAWGQGLKLHF.

In its sample, this clonotype was seen many times. This rearrangement joins TRBV12-3 or TRBV12-4 to TRBJ1-5; a weak D match, TRBD1 (6 bases). The CDR3 covers 13 residues. V dropped 7 bases and J dropped 6 bases, with 13 bases sitting between them. In nucleotides, the CDR3 is TGTGCCAGCAATCCGGGGGGGGCTCAGCCCCAGCATTTT. Its protein is CASNPGGAQPQHF.

The rearrangement links TRBV7-9 to TRBJ2-1; D is perhaps TRBD2 (6 bases). Germline V gives CDR1 SEHNR, CDR2 FQNEAQ (reference sequence). The CDR3 is made up of 16 amino acids. V lost 1 base and J 5 bases, leaving 15 bases between the germline ends. The CDR3 loop is CASSLGSSGANNEQFF. The CDR3 nucleotides read TGTGCCAGCAGCTTAGGCAGTAGCGGAGCGAACAATGAGCAGTTCTTC.

The sample holds many counts of this clonotype. The chain has TRBV29-1 and TRBJ2-5; no firm D call. Germline CDR1 and CDR2: SQVTM and ANQGSEA. CDR3 length: 15 amino acids. V shed 0 bases and J shed 4 bases, with 15 bases lying between them. The CDR3 DNA is TGCAGCGTTGAAGACACAGTGCGGACCGGAGAGACCCAGTACTTC. Protein: CSVEDTVRTGETQYF.

By proportion, this clonotype is medium-sized (0.01 to 0.1%). The chain couples TRBV4-3 to TRBJ2-1; TRBD2 aligns across 9 bases. V lost 5 bases, J lost 13 bases, and 9 bases stayed unmatched. The CDR3 has 13 residues. Germline lookup yields CDR1 LGHNA and CDR2 YSLEER. Here the CDR3 DNA reads TGCGCCAGCAGCTATACGGCCGGGACTAGCCAGTTCTTC. Protein sequence: CASSYTAGTSQFF.

This chain joins TRBV6-2 or TRBV6-3 and TRBJ2-1; 10 bases match TRBD1. The V and J ends lost 7 bases and 6 bases, in that order; junction bases with no gene match: 12. The CDR3 runs to 16 residues. Germline V CDR1 and CDR2: MNHEY, SVGEGT. The CDR3 reads CASTKGQGSVGNEQFF. The CDR3 DNA is TGTGCCAGCACAAAGGGACAGGGGTCGGTAGGCAATGAGCAGTTCTTC.

Notes on this clonotype: One end of the junction does not line up with germline, which may come from a read error. The chain is built from TRBV7-2 and TRBJ2-1, with 13 bases lining up with TRBD2. Germline CDR1 reads SGHTA; CDR2 reads FQGNSA. The CDR3 totals 15 residues. The CDR3 coding sequence is TGTGCCAGCACACTAGCGGGGGGGCCATGGAATGTGCAGTTCTTC. Its protein is CASTLAGGPWNVQFF.

This chain joins TRBV24-1 and TRBJ2-3, with 10 bases matching TRBD1. The CDR3 contains 19 residues. The ends lost 6 bases at V and 2 bases at J; junction bases unmatched: 16. Germline-derived CDR1 and CDR2 are KGHDR and SFDVKD. The CDR3 coding sequence is TGTGCCACCAGTTCGACAGGGGGCGCGGAGCGGACCAACACAGATACGCAGTATTTT. Protein: CATSSTGGAERTNTDTQYF.

This clonotype has just a few counts. CDR3 nucleotide sequence: TGTGCCAGCAGTTCACAACGGGGGGTTTCGGAAGCTTTCTTT. As protein: CASSSQRGVSEAFF. The rearrangement links TRBV28 to TRBJ1-1, with D perhaps matching TRBD1 (5 bases). The CDR3 runs to 14 residues. CDR1 and CDR2 from the germline V gene are MDHEN and SYDVKM. V lost 4 bases to trimming and J lost 8 bases, with 17 bases between them. Drawing the rest from reference TRBV28 and TRBJ1-1, the complete variable domain is DVKVTQSSRYLVKRTGEKVFLECVQDMDHENMFWYRQDPGLGLRLIYFSYDVKMKEKGDIPEGYSVSREKKERFSLILESASTNQTSMYLCASSSQRGVSEAFFGQGTRLTVV.